The text below deals with one TCR beta chain. In the same sample, other DNA sequences code for this CDR3. This specimen belongs to a study of beta chain features in type 1 diabetes. Trimming stripped 5 bases from V and 2 bases from J, with 9 bases between. The germline V gene encodes CDR1 SQVTM and CDR2 ANQGSEA. CDR3 length: 12 residues. Expressed TCRB transcripts were sequenced because the entire RNA isolate underwent reverse transcription. The data were produced by immunoSEQ multiplex PCR, yet TCRdb's version contains in-frame clones alone and is incomplete. The sample has hundreds of thousands of clones, about 14% seen once.

V and J are TRBV29-1 and TRBJ1-1; D call uncertain. This TCR came from a man between 18 and 35 years old in good health. Sequences were obtained from naive CD4+ T cells from blood. CDR3 sequence reads: CSVRQVNTEAFF. DNA of the CDR3: TGCAGCGTTCGGCAGGTAAACACTGAAGCTTTCTTT.